This T cell receptor (beta chain) was observed in a study of blood T cell dynamics during melanoma immunotherapy. CDR3 length: 15 amino acids. Time point meaning: pre-treatment baseline. Clones were read by immunoSEQ multiplex PCR, and TCRdb kept only the in-frame ones, dropping some. The sample has approximately 13,000 clones, 85% to 90% seen once. Material: blood, obtained from a patient treated with checkpoint blockade. The origin of this receptor is a human donor with melanoma. V is TRBV1 and J is TRBJ1-6. TRBV1 has pseudogene status. The CDR3 is CTSSQVDSYNSPLHF. As DNA, the CDR3 is TGCACCAGCAGCCAAGTTGACTCCTATAATTCACCCCTCCACTTT.